The 8 T cell receptor beta chains below were found in one sample sequenced in a study of T cells after yellow fever vaccination. Using its own MiXCR run on the 5' RACE reads, TCRdb lists one record per CDR3 protein. This table has 500,000 to 550,000 distinct CDR3 sequences, 21% appearing once. Here the sequenced sample was PBMCs, taken roughly 20 days after the first yellow fever vaccination. The source of these receptors is a man younger than 30 who received the YFV17D yellow fever vaccine.

The V call is TRBV7-8, the J call TRBJ2-7; TRBD2 is a possible D gene (5 bases). Trimming stripped 5 bases from V and 3 bases from J, with 11 bases between. In germline, CDR1 is SGHVS, CDR2 FQNEAQ. There are 13 residues in the CDR3. CDR3 nucleotide sequence: TGTGCCAGCAGCCTAATACTAGGCTACGAGCAGTACGTC. It codes for CASSLILGYEQYV.

This clonotype was observed a handful of times. The CDR3, as DNA: TGTGCCAGCAGCTCCGGGCTAGCGAGCACCGGGGAGCTGTTTTTT. It encodes CASSSGLASTGELFF. V usage is TRBV7-3 and J usage is TRBJ2-2, with D possibly matching TRBD2 (6 bases). CDR3 length: 15 residues. CDR1 is SGHTA, CDR2 FQGTGA, per germline. V was trimmed by 4 bases and J by 4 bases, leaving 13 bases between them.

This clonotype was observed a handful of times. V is TRBV28 and J is TRBJ2-1, with 7 nucleotides matching TRBD2. CDR3 length: 14 residues. Germline lookup yields CDR1 MDHEN and CDR2 SYDVKM. V was clipped by 6 bases and J by 3 bases; unmatched bases: 5. CDR3 in amino acids: CASSGGGFYNEQFF. CDR3 in DNA: TGTGCCAGCAGCGGCGGGGGATTCTACAATGAGCAGTTCTTC.

The V and J genes are TRBV9 and TRBJ1-4; TRBD1 agrees at 9 bases. This CDR3 region has 14 residues. The trim removed 3 bases at V and 8 bases at J, leaving 5 bases unmatched. Germline CDR1 is SGDLS and CDR2 is YYNGEE. CDR3 region: CASSEQGAGEKLFF. CDR3 sequence (DNA): TGTGCCAGCAGCGAACAGGGGGCTGGAGAAAAACTGTTTTTT.

Only a few counts were recorded for this clonotype. CDR3 amino acids: CASSPGPTYGYTF. CDR3 bases: TGTGCCAGCAGCCCCGGGCCTACCTATGGCTACACCTTC. The rearrangement uses TRBV12-3 or TRBV12-4 and TRBJ1-2; D is unresolved. V shed 6 bases and J shed 4 bases, with 12 bases lying between them. CDR3 length equals 13 residues.

In its sample, this clonotype was seen a few times. The gene calls are TRBV27 and TRBJ2-3; D gene unclear. V lost 1 base and J 2 bases, leaving 13 bases between the germline ends. Per the germline V gene, CDR1 is MNHEY and CDR2 is SMNVEV (reference sequence). The CDR3 covers 16 residues. Here the CDR3 reads CASSLFLGQPTDTQYF. CDR3 DNA: TGTGCCAGCAGTTTATTCCTTGGGCAGCCCACAGATACGCAGTATTTT.

The V and J genes are TRBV7-3 and TRBJ1-5; possibly TRBD1 for D (6 bases). Germline V gives CDR1 SGHTA, CDR2 FQGTGA. The CDR3 length is 14 residues. The ends were cut back, 4 bases at V and 5 bases at J, with 12 bases in the middle. Here the CDR3 reads CASSSQGPYQPQHF. The CDR3 DNA reads as TGTGCCAGCAGCTCTCAGGGGCCTTATCAGCCCCAGCATTTT.

The genes are TRBV6-2 or TRBV6-3 and TRBJ1-1; D gene ambiguous. Trimming shortened V by 5 bases and J by 4 bases, and 11 bases separated the two germline ends. Per germline, CDR1 MNHEY and CDR2 SVGEGT. CDR3 length: 13 residues. CDR3 sequence reads: CASSSSLSTEAFF. The CDR3 nucleotides are TGTGCCAGCAGTAGCAGTTTATCCACTGAAGCTTTCTTT.